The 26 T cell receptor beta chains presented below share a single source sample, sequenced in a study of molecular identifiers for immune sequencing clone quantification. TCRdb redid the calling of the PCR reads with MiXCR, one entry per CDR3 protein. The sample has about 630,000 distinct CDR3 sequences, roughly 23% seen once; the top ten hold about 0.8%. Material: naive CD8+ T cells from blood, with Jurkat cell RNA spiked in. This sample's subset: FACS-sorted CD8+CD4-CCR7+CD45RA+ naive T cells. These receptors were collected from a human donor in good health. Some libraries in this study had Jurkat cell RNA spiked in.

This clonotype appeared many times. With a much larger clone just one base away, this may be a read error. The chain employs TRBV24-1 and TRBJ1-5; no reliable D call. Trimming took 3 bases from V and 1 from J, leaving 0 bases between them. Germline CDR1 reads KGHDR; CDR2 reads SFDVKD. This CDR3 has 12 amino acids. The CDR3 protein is CATSDSNQPQHF. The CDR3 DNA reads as TGTGCCACCAGTGATAGCAATCAGCCCCAGCATTTT.

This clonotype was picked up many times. CDR3 DNA sequence: TGTGCCAGCAGCTTGGCGGGACCCTCCTACGAGCAGTACTTC. Translated: CASSLAGPSYEQYF. The chain employs TRBV11-2 and TRBJ2-7; possible D gene TRBD2, 6 bases. The germline V and J ends were trimmed by 3 bases and 0 bases, with 9 bases remaining between them. This CDR3 spans 14 amino acids. Germline loops: CDR1 SGHAT, CDR2 FQNNGV.

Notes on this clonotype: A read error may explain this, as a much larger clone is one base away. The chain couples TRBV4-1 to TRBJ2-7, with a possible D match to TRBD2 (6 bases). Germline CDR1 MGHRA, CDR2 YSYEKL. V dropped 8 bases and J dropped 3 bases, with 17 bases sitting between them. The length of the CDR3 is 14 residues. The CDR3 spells CASGPAWGDYEQYF. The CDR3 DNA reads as TGCGCCAGCGGCCCAGCATGGGGGGACTACGAGCAGTACTTC.

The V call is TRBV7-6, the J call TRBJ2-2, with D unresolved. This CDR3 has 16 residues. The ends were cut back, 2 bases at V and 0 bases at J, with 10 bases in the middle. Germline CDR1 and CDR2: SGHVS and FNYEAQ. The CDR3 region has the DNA TGTGCCAGCAGCTTAATATCGCTCGCGAACACCGGGGAGCTGTTTTTT. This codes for CASSLISLANTGELFF.

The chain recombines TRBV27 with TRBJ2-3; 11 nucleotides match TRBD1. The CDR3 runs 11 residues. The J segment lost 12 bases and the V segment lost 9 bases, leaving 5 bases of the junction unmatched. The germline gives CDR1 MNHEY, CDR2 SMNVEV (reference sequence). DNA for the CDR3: TGTGCCAGTGGACAGGGGGCCTCTCAGTATTTT. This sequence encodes CASGQGASQYF.

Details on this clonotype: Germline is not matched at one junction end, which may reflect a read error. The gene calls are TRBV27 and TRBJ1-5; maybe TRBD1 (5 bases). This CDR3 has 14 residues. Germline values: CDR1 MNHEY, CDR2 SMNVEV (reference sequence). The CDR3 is CASSLQGLNQPQQF. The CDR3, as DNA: TGTGCCAGCAGTTTACAGGGTCTAAATCAGCCCCAGCAGTTT.

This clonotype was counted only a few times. The CDR3 bases are TGTGCCAGCAGTGGACAGGGAGGGCGAGAGACCCAGTACTTC. Translated: CASSGQGGRETQYF. The chain carries TRBV25-1 and TRBJ2-5; D tentatively fits TRBD1 or TRBD2 (7 bases each). The germline gives CDR1 MGHDK, CDR2 SYGVNS. CDR3 length: 14 amino acids. V was clipped by 4 bases and J by 4 bases, with 13 bases between them.

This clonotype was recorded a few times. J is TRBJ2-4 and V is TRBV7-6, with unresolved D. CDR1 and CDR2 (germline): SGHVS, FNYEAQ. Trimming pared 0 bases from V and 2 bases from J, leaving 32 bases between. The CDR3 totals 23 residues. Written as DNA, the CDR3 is TGTGCCAGCAGCTTAGCCTTCTTCGGTCTTGCGACGACGGAGATATGTCCCAAAAACATTCAGTACTTC. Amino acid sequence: CASSLAFFGLATTEICPKNIQYF.

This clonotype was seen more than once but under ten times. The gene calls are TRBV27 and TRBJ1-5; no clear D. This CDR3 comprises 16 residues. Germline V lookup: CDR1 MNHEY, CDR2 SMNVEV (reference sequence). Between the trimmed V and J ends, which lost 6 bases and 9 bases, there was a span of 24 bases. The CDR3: CASSPFFSASGPPQHF. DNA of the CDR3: TGTGCCAGCAGCCCATTTTTTTCTGCCAGTGGGCCGCCCCAGCATTTT.

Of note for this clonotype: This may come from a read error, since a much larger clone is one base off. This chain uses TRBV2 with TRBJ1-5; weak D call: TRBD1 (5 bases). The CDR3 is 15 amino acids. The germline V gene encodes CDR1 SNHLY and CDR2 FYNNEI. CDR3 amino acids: CACSEAVGVHQPQHF. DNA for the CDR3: TGTGCCTGCAGTGAGGCCGTAGGGGTTCATCAGCCCCAGCATTTT.

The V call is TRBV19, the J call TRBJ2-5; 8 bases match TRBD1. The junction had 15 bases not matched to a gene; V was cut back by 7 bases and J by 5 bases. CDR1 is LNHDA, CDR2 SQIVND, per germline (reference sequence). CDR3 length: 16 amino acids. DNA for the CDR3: TGTGCCAGTACCCCAACGCAGGGGGCGTTCGGGGAGACCCAGTACTTC. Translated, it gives CASTPTQGAFGETQYF.

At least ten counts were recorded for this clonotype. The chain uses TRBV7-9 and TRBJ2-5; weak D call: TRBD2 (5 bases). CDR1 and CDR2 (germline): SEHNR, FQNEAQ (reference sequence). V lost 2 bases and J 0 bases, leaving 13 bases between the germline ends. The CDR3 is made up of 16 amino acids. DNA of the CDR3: TGTGCCAGCAGCTTACCCCCAGCCGGGGACCAAGAGACCCAGTACTTC. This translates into CASSLPPAGDQETQYF.

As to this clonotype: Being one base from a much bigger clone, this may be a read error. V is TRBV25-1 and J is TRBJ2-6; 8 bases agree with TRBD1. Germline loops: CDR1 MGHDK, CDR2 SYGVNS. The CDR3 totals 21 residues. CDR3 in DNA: TGTGCCAGCAGTGGCTATGGGGGACAGGTCAACCATTTATCTGGGGCCAACGTCCCGACTTTC. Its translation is CASSGYGGQVNHLSGANVPTF.

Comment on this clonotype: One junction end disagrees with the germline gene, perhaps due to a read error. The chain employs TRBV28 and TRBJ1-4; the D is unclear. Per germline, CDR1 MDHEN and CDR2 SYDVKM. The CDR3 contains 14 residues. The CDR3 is CASTWEEENEELFF. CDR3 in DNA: TGTGCCAGCACCTGGGAGGAAGAAAATGAAGAACTGTTTTTT.

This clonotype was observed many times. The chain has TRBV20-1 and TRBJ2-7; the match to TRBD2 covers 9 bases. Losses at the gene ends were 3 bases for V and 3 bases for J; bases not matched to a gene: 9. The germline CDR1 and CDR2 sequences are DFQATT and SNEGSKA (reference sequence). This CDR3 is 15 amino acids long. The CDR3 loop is CSASLVAGANYEQYF. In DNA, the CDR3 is TGCAGTGCTAGCCTTGTAGCGGGGGCGAACTACGAGCAGTACTTC.

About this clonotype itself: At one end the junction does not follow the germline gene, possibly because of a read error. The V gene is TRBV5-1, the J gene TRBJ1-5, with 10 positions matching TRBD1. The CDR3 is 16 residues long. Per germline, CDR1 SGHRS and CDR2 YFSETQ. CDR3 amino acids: CASSVRDRGPPPPPPF. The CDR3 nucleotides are TGCGCCAGCAGCGTGCGGGACAGGGGTCCCCCTCCGCCCCCGCCTTTT. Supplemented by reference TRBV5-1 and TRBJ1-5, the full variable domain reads KAGVTQTPRYLIKTRGQQVTLSCSPISGHRSVSWYQQTPGQGLQFLFEYFSETQRNKGNFPGRFSGRQFSNSRSEMNVSTLELGDSALYLCASSVRDRGPPPPPPFGDGTRLSIL.

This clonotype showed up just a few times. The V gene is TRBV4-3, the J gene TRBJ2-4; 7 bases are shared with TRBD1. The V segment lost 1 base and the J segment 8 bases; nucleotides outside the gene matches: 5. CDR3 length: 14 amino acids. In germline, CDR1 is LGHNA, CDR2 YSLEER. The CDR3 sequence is CASSQGQGVDIQYF. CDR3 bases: TGCGCCAGCAGCCAAGGACAGGGTGTTGACATTCAGTACTTC.

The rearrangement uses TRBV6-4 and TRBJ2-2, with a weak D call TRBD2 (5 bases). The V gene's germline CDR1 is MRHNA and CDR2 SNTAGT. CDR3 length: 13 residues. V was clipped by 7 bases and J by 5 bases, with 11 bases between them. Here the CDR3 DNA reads TGTGCCAGCACGTTATGGGAGACCGGGGAGCTGTTTTTT. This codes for CASTLWETGELFF.

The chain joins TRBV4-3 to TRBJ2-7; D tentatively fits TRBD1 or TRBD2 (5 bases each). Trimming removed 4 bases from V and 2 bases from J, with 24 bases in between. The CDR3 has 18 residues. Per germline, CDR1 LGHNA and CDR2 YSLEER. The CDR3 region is CASSPARGRGFAPYEQYF. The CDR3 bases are TGCGCCAGCAGCCCCGCCCGGGGCCGGGGATTCGCGCCCTACGAGCAGTACTTC.

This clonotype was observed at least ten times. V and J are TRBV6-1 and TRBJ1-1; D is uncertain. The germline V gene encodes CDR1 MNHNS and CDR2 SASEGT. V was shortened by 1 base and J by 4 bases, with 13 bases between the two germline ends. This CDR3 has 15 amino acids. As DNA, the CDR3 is TGTGCCAGCAGTGAAGGTGAACTCCCGGGCACTGAAGCTTTCTTT. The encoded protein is CASSEGELPGTEAFF.

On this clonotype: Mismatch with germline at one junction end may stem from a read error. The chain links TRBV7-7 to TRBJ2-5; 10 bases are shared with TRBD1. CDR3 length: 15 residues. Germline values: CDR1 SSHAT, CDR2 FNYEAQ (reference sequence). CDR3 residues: CASSLTTGGVGTQYF. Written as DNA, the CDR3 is TGTGCTAGCAGCTTGACGACAGGGGGCGTTGGGACCCAGTACTTC.

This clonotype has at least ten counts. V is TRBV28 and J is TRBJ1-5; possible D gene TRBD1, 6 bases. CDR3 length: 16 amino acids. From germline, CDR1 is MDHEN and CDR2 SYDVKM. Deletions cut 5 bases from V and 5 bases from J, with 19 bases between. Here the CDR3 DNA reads TGTGCCAGCAGTACGCCGCCCGACAGGTTAGATCAGCCCCAGCATTTT. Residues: CASSTPPDRLDQPQHF.

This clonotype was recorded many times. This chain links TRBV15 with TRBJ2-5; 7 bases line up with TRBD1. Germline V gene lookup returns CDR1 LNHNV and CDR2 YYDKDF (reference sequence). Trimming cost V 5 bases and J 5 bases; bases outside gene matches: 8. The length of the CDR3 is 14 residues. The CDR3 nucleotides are TGTGCCACCAGCTTAACCAGGGACAGCGAGACCCAGTACTTC. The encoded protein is CATSLTRDSETQYF. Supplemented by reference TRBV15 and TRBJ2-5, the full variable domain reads DAMVIQNPRYQVTQFGKPVTLSCSQTLNHNVMYWYQQKSSQAPKLLFHYYDKDFNNEADTPDNFQSRRPNTSFCFLDIRSPGLGDTAMYLCATSLTRDSETQYFGPGTRLLVL.

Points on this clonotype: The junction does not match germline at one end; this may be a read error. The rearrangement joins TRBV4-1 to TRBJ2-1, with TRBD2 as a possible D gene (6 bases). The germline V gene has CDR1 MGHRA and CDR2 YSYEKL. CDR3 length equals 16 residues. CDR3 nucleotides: TGCGCCAGCAGCCAGCAGTCGGGACTCTGGTACAATGAGCAGTCCTTC. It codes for CASSQQSGLWYNEQSF.

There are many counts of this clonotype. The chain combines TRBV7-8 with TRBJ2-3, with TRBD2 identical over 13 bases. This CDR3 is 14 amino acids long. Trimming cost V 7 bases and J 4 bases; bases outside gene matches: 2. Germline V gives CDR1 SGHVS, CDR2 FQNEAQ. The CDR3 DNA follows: TGTGCCAGCATACTAGCGGGGGGGGCAGATACGCAGTATTTT. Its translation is CASILAGGADTQYF.

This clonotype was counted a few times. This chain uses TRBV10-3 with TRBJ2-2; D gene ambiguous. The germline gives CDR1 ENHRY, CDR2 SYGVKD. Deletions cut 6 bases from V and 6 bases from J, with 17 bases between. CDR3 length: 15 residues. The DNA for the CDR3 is TGTGCCATCAGCCCGGATAACCAGGCACCCGGGGAGCTGTTTTTT. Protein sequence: CAISPDNQAPGELFF.